These 12 T cell receptor beta chains were sequenced from one sample in a study of shared clonotypes between healthy human individuals. Assay: immunoSEQ multiplex PCR; the TCRdb copy retains only in-frame clones and omits some. The sample yields around 2.5 million clones, 80% to 95% seen once. The sequenced material came from naive CD4+ T cells from PBMCs. Documented subset: CD45RA+ positively selected. Every receptor here comes from a man between 18 and 35 years old in good health. Some clones in this sample may be carry-over from other donors' samples.

The V gene is TRBV18, the J gene TRBJ2-5; 8 bases are shared with TRBD2. After removal of 6 bases from V and 0 bases from J, the junction contained 3 bases not matched to a gene. The CDR3 runs to 14 residues. Germline CDR1 KGHSH, CDR2 LQKENI. DNA of the CDR3: TGTGCCAGCTCTCAGACTAGCGACCAAGAGACCCAGTACTTC. This encodes CASSQTSDQETQYF.

Here the CDR3 DNA reads TGTGCCAGTAGTAACAGGACTAGCGGGAGCTCCTACAATGAGCAGTTCTTC. This sequence encodes CASSNRTSGSSYNEQFF. The rearrangement links TRBV19 to TRBJ2-1; 13 nucleotides line up with TRBD2. After removal of 4 bases from V and 0 bases from J, the junction contained 3 bases not matched to a gene. The CDR3 is 17 amino acids. Per the germline V gene, CDR1 is LNHDA and CDR2 is SQIVND (reference sequence). Combining the CDR3 with reference TRBV19 and TRBJ2-1 gives the whole variable domain DGGITQSPKYLFRKEGQNVTLSCEQNLNHDAMYWYRQDPGQGLRLIYYSQIVNDFQKGDIAEGYSVSREKKESFPLTVTSAQKNPTAFYLCASSNRTSGSSYNEQFFGPGTRLTVL.

This chain uses TRBV9 with TRBJ2-7; 9 nucleotides agree with TRBD1. Per germline, CDR1 SGDLS and CDR2 YYNGEE. The junction had 13 bases not matched to a gene; V was cut back by 4 bases and J by 5 bases. This CDR3 has 16 residues. Here the CDR3 DNA reads TGTGCCAGCAGCCCTAGCGCGGGGACAGGGCCCCACGAGCAGTACTTC. This translates into CASSPSAGTGPHEQYF.

This chain connects TRBV28 to TRBJ2-6; 8 nucleotides agree with TRBD1. The CDR3 runs to 17 residues. Per the germline V gene, CDR1 is MDHEN and CDR2 is SYDVKM. The trim removed 6 bases at V and 0 bases at J, leaving 7 bases unmatched. The CDR3 protein is CASRSGGPLSGANVLTF. In DNA, the CDR3 is TGTGCCAGCAGATCAGGGGGCCCACTCTCTGGGGCCAACGTCCTGACTTTC.

The chain has TRBV2 and TRBJ1-2; weak D call: TRBD1 (5 bases). V was trimmed by 3 bases and J by 6 bases, leaving 14 bases between them. Germline values: CDR1 SNHLY, CDR2 FYNNEI. The CDR3 is 14 amino acids. The CDR3 DNA reads TGTGCCAGCAGTGATTGGGGGAGCAAGAATGGCTACACCTTC. As protein: CASSDWGSKNGYTF.

CDR3: CASSLGFNYYEQYF. The CDR3 bases are TGTGCCAGCTCACTTGGCTTCAATTACTACGAGCAGTACTTC. V and J are TRBV18 and TRBJ2-7; no firm D call. Germline V CDR1 and CDR2: KGHSH, LQKENI. V gave up 4 bases and J gave up 3 bases, with 13 bases separating them. The CDR3 consists of 14 residues.

V and J are TRBV28 and TRBJ2-2; tentative D call: TRBD2 (6 bases). There are 15 residues in the CDR3. Per the germline V gene, CDR1 is MDHEN and CDR2 is SYDVKM. Trimming took off 2 bases at V and 6 bases at J, with 13 bases between the two ends. In DNA form, the CDR3 reads TGTGCCAGCAGTTTAGGCGGAGGGCCTTCCGGGGAGCTGTTTTTT. This sequence encodes CASSLGGGPSGELFF.

This clone was detected once. The rearrangement links TRBV7-8 to TRBJ2-2; unclear D gene. In germline, CDR1 is SGHVS, CDR2 FQNEAQ. V lost 4 bases and J 4 bases, leaving 10 bases between the germline ends. The CDR3 runs to 14 residues. As DNA, the CDR3 is TGTGCCAGCAGCTGGAATACCGTCACCGGGGAGCTGTTTTTT. Its protein product is CASSWNTVTGELFF. Full variable domain (outside the CDR3, taken from reference TRBV7-8 and TRBJ2-2): GAGVSQSPRYKVAKRGQDVALRCDPISGHVSLFWYQQALGQGPEFLTYFQNEAQLDKSGLPSDRFFAERPEGSVSTLKIQRTQQEDSAVYLCASSWNTVTGELFFGEGSRLTVL.

This chain joins TRBV2 and TRBJ2-5; D is unresolved. CDR1 and CDR2 (germline): SNHLY, FYNNEI. The ends were cut back, 6 bases at V and 0 bases at J, with 11 bases in the middle. CDR3 size: 14 residues. The CDR3 coding sequence is TGTGCCAGCAGCCTCCGGGCGTACCAAGAGACCCAGTACTTC. It specifies CASSLRAYQETQYF.

As for this clone: The same CDR3 also results from other DNA sequences found in this sample. Written as DNA, the CDR3 is TGTGCCAGCAGCCTACAGGCATCCTATGGCTACACCTTC. Amino acids: CASSLQASYGYTF. The chain employs TRBV28 and TRBJ1-2; the D gene is possibly TRBD1 (5 bases). V was trimmed by 6 bases and J by 4 bases, leaving 12 bases between them. CDR3 length: 13 amino acids. From germline, CDR1 is MDHEN and CDR2 SYDVKM.

The V gene is TRBV29-1, the J gene TRBJ1-3; D remains ambiguous. Trimming took 2 bases from V and 3 from J, leaving 8 bases between them. The CDR3 consists of 13 residues. From germline, CDR1 is SQVTM and CDR2 ANQGSEA. CDR3 nucleotides: TGCAGCGTTGAATGGTCTGTTGGAAACACCATATATTTT. Its translation is CSVEWSVGNTIYF.

V gene TRBV28 combines with J gene TRBJ1-5; no firm D call. Trimming took off 7 bases at V and 8 bases at J, with 18 bases between the two ends. This CDR3 is built from 14 residues. The V gene's germline CDR1 is MDHEN and CDR2 SYDVKM. CDR3 sequence reads: CASTPGSSWEPQHF. The CDR3 nucleotides are TGTGCCAGCACACCAGGATCCTCGTGGGAGCCCCAGCATTTT.